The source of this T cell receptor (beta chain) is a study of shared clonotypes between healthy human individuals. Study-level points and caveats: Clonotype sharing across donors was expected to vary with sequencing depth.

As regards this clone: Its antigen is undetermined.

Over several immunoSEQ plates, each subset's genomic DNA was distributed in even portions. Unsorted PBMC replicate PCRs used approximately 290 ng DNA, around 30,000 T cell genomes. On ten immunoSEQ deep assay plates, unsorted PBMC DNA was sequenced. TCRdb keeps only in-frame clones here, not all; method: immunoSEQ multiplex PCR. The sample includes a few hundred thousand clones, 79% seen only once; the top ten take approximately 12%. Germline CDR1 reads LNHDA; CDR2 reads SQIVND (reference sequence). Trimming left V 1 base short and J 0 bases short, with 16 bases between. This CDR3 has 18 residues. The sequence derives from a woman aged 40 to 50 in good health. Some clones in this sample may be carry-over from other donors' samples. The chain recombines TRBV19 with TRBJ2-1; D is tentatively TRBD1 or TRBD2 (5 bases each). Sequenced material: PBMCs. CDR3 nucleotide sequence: TGTGCCAGTAGTATAGCAGGGCGAGGGGTGAGCTCCTACAATGAGCAGTTCTTC. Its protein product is CASSIAGRGVSSYNEQFF.